The next 27 T cell receptor beta chains were all read from a single sample in a study of identical twins. TCRdb used MiXCR to reprocess the 5' RACE reads, holding one entry per CDR3 protein. The repertoire holds 1,800,000 or so distinct CDR3 sequences, more than 30% seen once, with approximately 0.25% in the top ten. Material: cord blood. Source of these receptors: a newborn girl in good health.

This chain links TRBV20-1 with TRBJ2-3; D is undetermined. There are 14 residues in the CDR3. V was cut by 3 bases and J by 0 bases, with 10 bases left in between. Germline values: CDR1 DFQATT, CDR2 SNEGSKA (reference sequence). CDR3 sequence reads: CSASQSSSTDTQYF. The CDR3 nucleotides read TGCAGTGCTAGCCAGAGTTCTAGCACAGATACGCAGTATTTT.

The chain is built from TRBV25-1 and TRBJ2-7; 9 bases are a match to TRBD1. Per germline, CDR1 MGHDK and CDR2 SYGVNS. This CDR3 has 16 amino acids. The ends lost 2 bases at V and 0 bases at J; junction bases unmatched: 5. The CDR3 spells CASSERETGGSYEQYF. For the CDR3, the DNA is TGTGCCAGCAGTGAAAGGGAGACAGGGGGCTCCTACGAGCAGTACTTC.

The chain carries TRBV5-1 and TRBJ2-2; D remains ambiguous. Germline V lookup: CDR1 SGHRS, CDR2 YFSETQ. The CDR3 contains 15 residues. Trimming removed 0 bases at V and 2 bases at J, with 8 bases between. The CDR3 DNA reads TGCGCCAGCAGCTTGGAGGGCAGAAACACCGGGGAGCTGTTTTTT. Amino acid sequence: CASSLEGRNTGELFF.

This clonotype occurred a few times. A much bigger clone sits one base away, suggesting this may be a read error. This chain links TRBV9 with TRBJ2-3, with D possibly matching TRBD2 (7 bases). The germline V gene has CDR1 SGDLS and CDR2 YYNGEE. The CDR3 is 14 amino acids. The CDR3 reads CASSVAGGTDMQYF. DNA for the CDR3: TGTGCCAGCAGCGTAGCGGGGGGCACAGATATGCAGTATTTT.

This clonotype came up a few times. The chain recombines TRBV28 with TRBJ2-1, with TRBD1 as a possible D gene (6 bases). Per the germline V gene, CDR1 is MDHEN and CDR2 is SYDVKM. V gave up 0 bases and J gave up 8 bases, with 17 bases separating them. The CDR3 is 16 amino acids. This CDR3 reads CASSLWARPEGDEQFF. DNA for the CDR3: TGTGCCAGCAGTTTATGGGCTAGACCCGAGGGGGATGAGCAGTTCTTC.

The chain combines TRBV20-1 with TRBJ1-2; D not certain. V was clipped by 0 bases and J by 1 base, with 15 bases between them. The CDR3 is 16 residues long. The germline gives CDR1 DFQATT, CDR2 SNEGSKA (reference sequence). The CDR3 nucleotides are TGCAGTGCTAGAGATGTGACGGGGTGGGATAACTATGGCTACACCTTC. This translates into CSARDVTGWDNYGYTF.

The CDR3 sequence is CASSIGPGDEQFF. CDR3 in DNA: TGTGCCAGTAGTATAGGCCCGGGGGATGAGCAGTTCTTC. The chain is built from TRBV19 and TRBJ2-1; tentatively, D is TRBD2 (6 bases). CDR3 length: 13 residues. V dropped 1 base and J dropped 8 bases, with 9 bases sitting between them. Germline lookup yields CDR1 LNHDA and CDR2 SQIVND (reference sequence).

There are a few counts of this clonotype. The rearrangement joins TRBV7-9 to TRBJ2-7; 7 nucleotides line up with TRBD1. The CDR3 is made up of 14 amino acids. Germline CDR1 is SEHNR and CDR2 is FQNEAQ (reference sequence). J gave up 3 bases and V 5 bases, and 7 bases lay outside the gene matches. Here the CDR3 DNA reads TGTGCCAGCAGCCCTACAGGGGAAATCTACGAGCAGTACTTC. It is translated as CASSPTGEIYEQYF.

This clonotype was seen a few times. The chain is built from TRBV7-9 and TRBJ2-5; a weak D match, TRBD2 (5 bases). V lost 0 bases and J 1 base, leaving 9 bases between the germline ends. Germline assignment: CDR1 SEHNR and CDR2 FQNEAQ (reference sequence). This CDR3 has 15 residues. Here the CDR3 reads CASSLASGSQETQYF. CDR3 DNA: TGTGCCAGCAGCTTAGCGTCGGGGTCCCAAGAGACCCAGTACTTC.

Turning to this clonotype: A much larger clone lies one base from this, so it may be a read error. The gene calls are TRBV29-1 and TRBJ2-1, with TRBD2 matching over 9 bases. The J call is in doubt because the DNA end fits TRBJ2-7 better. The CDR3 runs 16 residues. Germline V lookup: CDR1 SQVTM, CDR2 ANQGSEA. The CDR3 nucleotides read TGCAGCGCCTTAGGGAGCGGGGGGCACCATTACAATGAGCAGTACTTC. Protein: CSALGSGGHHYNEQYF.

This clonotype turned up a few times. The J gene is TRBJ2-7, the V gene TRBV5-1; no definite D call. Trimming left V 0 bases short and J 0 bases short, with 13 bases between. The CDR3 is 16 amino acids. Germline V lookup: CDR1 SGHRS, CDR2 YFSETQ. The CDR3 protein is CASSLASTPSSYEQYF. Written as DNA, the CDR3 is TGCGCCAGCAGCTTGGCCTCGACTCCCAGCTCCTACGAGCAGTACTTC.

This clonotype was observed at least ten times. The CDR3 reads CASKAHNEQFF. In nucleotides, the CDR3 is TGTGCCAGCAAAGCCCACAATGAGCAGTTCTTC. The chain links TRBV28 to TRBJ2-1; no clear D gene. Germline CDR1 and CDR2: MDHEN and SYDVKM. The CDR3 has 11 residues. With 7 bases removed from V and 5 bases from J, the gap between germline ends came to 6 bases.

With regard to this clonotype: A read error is possible here, since a much larger clone lies one base away. The rearrangement uses TRBV2 and TRBJ2-4; tentative D call: TRBD2 (6 bases). The last part of the DNA fits TRBJ2-7 better; the J call may be wrong. Germline CDR1 and CDR2: SNHLY and FYNNEI. This CDR3 contains 12 residues. The CDR3 loop reads CAGRTGVYEQYF. The CDR3 nucleotides are TGTGCCGGTAGGACGGGGGTATACGAGCAGTACTTC.

The chain recombines TRBV29-1 with TRBJ1-2; D unclear. Per the germline V gene, CDR1 is SQVTM and CDR2 is ANQGSEA. The V and J ends lost 0 bases and 3 bases respectively, with 2 bases between them. This CDR3 has 11 amino acids. CDR3 nucleotide sequence: TGCAGCGTTGAAGAAGACTATGGCTACACCTTC. Translation gives CSVEEDYGYTF.

This clonotype was counted between two and nine times. The chain carries TRBV4-2 and TRBJ2-3; 8 bases map to TRBD2. The CDR3 is 18 amino acids. After removal of 0 bases from V and 0 bases from J, the junction contained 8 bases not matched to a gene. Germline V gene data show CDR1 as LGHNA and CDR2 as YNFKEQ. DNA for the CDR3: TGTGCCAGCAGCCAAGATCTTGGCCGGGGGGGTAGCACAGATACGCAGTATTTT. This translates into CASSQDLGRGGSTDTQYF.

J is TRBJ2-1 and V is TRBV7-9; D not certain. V lost 6 bases, J lost 8 bases, and 8 bases lay in between. Germline CDR1 is SEHNR and CDR2 is FQNEAQ (reference sequence). The CDR3 runs 11 residues. CDR3 in DNA: TGTGCCAGCAGTAACCGACATGAGCAGTTCTTC. This translates into CASSNRHEQFF.

This clonotype occurred many times. The V gene is TRBV20-1, the J gene TRBJ2-5; D may be TRBD1 (6 bases). The CDR3 is 12 amino acids. Trimming removed 4 bases at V and 4 bases at J, with 10 bases between. Germline V gene sequence: CDR1 DFQATT, CDR2 SNEGSKA (reference sequence). CDR3 sequence: CSATNRVETQYF. As DNA, the CDR3 is TGCAGTGCTACCAACAGGGTAGAGACCCAGTACTTC.

The genes are TRBV4-2 and TRBJ2-3; 8 nucleotides line up with TRBD1. The CDR3 has 16 residues. Unmatched junction bases numbered 9, after V lost 3 bases and J lost 4 bases. Germline CDR1 is LGHNA and CDR2 is YNFKEQ. The CDR3 sequence is CASSHVSQGAADTQYF. In nucleotides, the CDR3 is TGTGCCAGCAGCCACGTGTCGCAGGGGGCTGCAGATACGCAGTATTTT.

This chain connects TRBV12-3 or TRBV12-4 to TRBJ1-1; D gene unclear. This CDR3 contains 14 residues. V lost 8 bases to trimming and J lost 2 bases, with 15 bases between them. The DNA for the CDR3 is TGTGCCAGCCACCGGGCAGAGGGAAACACTGAAGCTTTCTTT. Its protein is CASHRAEGNTEAFF.

This clonotype was found a few times. The chain has TRBV2 and TRBJ1-2; no clear D gene. The CDR3 length is 14 residues. V was pared by 5 bases and J by 2 bases, with 12 bases between. Germline values: CDR1 SNHLY, CDR2 FYNNEI. DNA for the CDR3: TGTGCCAGCAGTTTAACAGTGATCAACTATGGCTACACCTTC. Its protein product is CASSLTVINYGYTF.

V usage is TRBV21-1 and J usage is TRBJ1-2. TRBV21-1 is designated a pseudogene. The CDR3 contains 14 residues. CDR3 region: CASSKGYPNYGYTF. For the CDR3, the DNA is TGTGCCAGCAGCAAAGGCTATCCAAACTATGGCTACACCTTC.

J is TRBJ2-3 and V is TRBV20-1; 14 bases are shared with TRBD2. CDR1 is DFQATT and CDR2 is SNEGSKA in the germline V gene (reference sequence). The CDR3 sequence is 14 residues long. With V trimmed by 6 bases and J by 6 bases, 5 bases remained unmatched. CDR3 nucleotide sequence: TGCAGTGCCCCGACTAGCGGGGGGGGGGATACGCAGTATTTT. Its protein product is CSAPTSGGGDTQYF.

This clonotype was seen a few times. V is TRBV2 and J is TRBJ1-4; a possible D gene is TRBD1 (6 bases). Germline loops: CDR1 SNHLY, CDR2 FYNNEI. V lost 8 bases, J lost 5 bases, and 15 bases lay in between. The CDR3 sequence is 14 residues long. CDR3 sequence reads: CASLRTAVNEKLFF. The CDR3 region has the DNA TGTGCCAGCCTACGGACAGCGGTAAATGAAAAACTGTTTTTT.

The chain couples TRBV20-1 to TRBJ1-4; 8 positions match TRBD1. CDR1 and CDR2 from the germline V gene are DFQATT and SNEGSKA (reference sequence). The ends lost 6 bases at V and 8 bases at J; junction bases unmatched: 11. This CDR3 contains 14 residues. The CDR3 DNA sequence: TGCAGTGCGACCCCTACAGGGGGGACCGAAAAACTGTTTTTT. Translating gives CSATPTGGTEKLFF.

This clonotype has just one count. This rearrangement joins TRBV5-1 to TRBJ2-7, with 11 bases matching TRBD2. Trimming at V came to 5 bases and at J to 6 bases, leaving 16 bases not matched to a gene. Germline V gene sequence: CDR1 SGHRS, CDR2 YFSETQ. The CDR3 length is 17 residues. This CDR3 reads CASRNGGGTSGTGEQYF. The CDR3 coding sequence is TGCGCCAGCAGGAACGGTGGTGGGACTAGCGGTACCGGCGAGCAGTACTTC.

V gene TRBV4-2 combines with J gene TRBJ2-1, with 15 nucleotides matching TRBD2. CDR3 length: 17 amino acids. Trimming at V came to 4 bases and at J to 7 bases, leaving 8 bases not matched to a gene. CDR1 and CDR2 from the germline V gene are LGHNA and YNFKEQ. The CDR3 DNA reads TGTGCCAGCAGCCGTATAAGGACTAGCGGGGGGGTGAATGAGCAGTTCTTC. This gives the protein CASSRIRTSGGVNEQFF.

This chain uses TRBV6-1 with TRBJ2-1; 10 positions match TRBD2. From germline, CDR1 is MNHNS and CDR2 SASEGT. V trimming: 2 bases; J trimming: 3 bases; junction bases outside the gene matches: 4. The CDR3 has 16 residues. The CDR3 nucleotides are TGTGCCAGCAGTGAAAGCCTAGCGGGGGTCTACAATGAGCAGTTCTTC. It codes for CASSESLAGVYNEQFF.